Here is one TCR delta chain with its context. At one of its ends the junction is not consistent with the germline gene, which may arise from a read error. TCRdb re-called clones from the RT-PCR reads via CATT. The sample has roughly 12,000 delta-chain clones; approximately 38% are singletons. This sample is part of a study of gamma-delta T cells after stem cell transplantation. Germline CDR1 reads TSWWSYY; CDR2 reads QGS. The CDR3 loop spans 19 amino acids. The clonotype originates from a human donor. It is not recorded whose cells these are; they may come from a transplant donor. The specimen was gamma-delta T cells. V and J are TRDV1 and TRDJ1; possibly TRDD1, TRDD2 or TRDD3 for D (5 bases each). The CDR3 region has the DNA TGCGCTCTTGGGGAACTGCCAACCTACTTGGGAAATTACTGGTGGAAACTCATCTTT. It encodes CALGELPTYLGNYWWKLIF.